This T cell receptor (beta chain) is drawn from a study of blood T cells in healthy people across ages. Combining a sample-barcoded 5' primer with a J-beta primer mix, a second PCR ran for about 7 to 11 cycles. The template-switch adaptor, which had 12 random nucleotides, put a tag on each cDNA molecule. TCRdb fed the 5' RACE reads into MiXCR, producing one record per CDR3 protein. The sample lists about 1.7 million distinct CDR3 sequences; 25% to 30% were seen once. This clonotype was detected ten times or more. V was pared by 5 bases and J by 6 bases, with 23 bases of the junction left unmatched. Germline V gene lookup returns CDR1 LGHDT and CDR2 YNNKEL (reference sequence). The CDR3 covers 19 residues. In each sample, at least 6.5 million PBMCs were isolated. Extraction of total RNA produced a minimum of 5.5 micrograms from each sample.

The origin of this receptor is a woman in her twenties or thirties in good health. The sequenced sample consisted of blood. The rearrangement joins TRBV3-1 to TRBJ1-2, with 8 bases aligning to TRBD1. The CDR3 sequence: CASSGSTSGQVPSLNGYTF. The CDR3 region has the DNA TGTGCCAGCAGCGGAAGTACCTCGGGACAGGTCCCATCCCTAAATGGCTACACCTTC.